This TCR beta chain was recovered during a study of vaccination and CD4 T cells after COVID-19. At the Johns Hopkins FTIC core, DNA taken from cultured CD4+ T cells was sequenced by way of the Oncomine TCR Beta short-read assay. One entry per CDR3 protein results from TCRdb running MiXCR on the PCR reads. The table has 11,000 or so distinct CDR3 sequences, about 53% seen once; the top ten hold 10% to 13%. With regard to this clonotype: The antigen remains unidentified.

Germline V gene lookup returns CDR1 SGHTA and CDR2 FQGNSA. The CDR3 runs 15 residues. V was shortened by 5 bases and J by 6 bases, with 17 bases between the two germline ends. The treatment was: 10-day PBMC culture with coronavirus spike peptide pools or control peptides (ViraFEST assay). The J gene is TRBJ2-1, the V gene TRBV7-2; D might be TRBD1 or TRBD2, each matching 5 bases. The source material was CD4+ T cells from blood, cultured in vitro. The TCR originated in a human donor who had recovered from COVID-19. The CDR3 DNA is TGTGCCAGCAGCCCCTCCGGGATAAGGGGCAATGAGCAGTTCTTC. Translating gives CASSPSGIRGNEQFF.